This T cell receptor (beta chain) was identified in a study of shared clonotypes between healthy human individuals. Assay used: immunoSEQ multiplex PCR; TCRdb lists only in-frame clones, some missing. This table holds 550,000 to 850,000 clones, 72% found once. This CDR3 is built from 15 residues. The germline gives CDR1 MDHEN, CDR2 SYDVKM. The junction had 7 bases not matched to a gene; V was cut back by 9 bases and J by 0 bases. Sequencing input: memory CD4+ T cells sorted from blood. This sample's subset: CD45RA-negative fraction. The chain couples TRBV28 to TRBJ2-7; 11 bases are a match to TRBD2. The source of this sequence is a woman aged 25 to 39 in good health. CDR3 DNA: TGTGCCAGTCTCTCCGGGACTAGCGGCTCCTACGAGCAGTACTTC. It is translated as CASLSGTSGSYEQYF. Drawing the rest from reference TRBV28 and TRBJ2-7, the complete variable domain is DVKVTQSSRYLVKRTGEKVFLECVQDMDHENMFWYRQDPGLGLRLIYFSYDVKMKEKGDIPEGYSVSREKKERFSLILESASTNQTSMYLCASLSGTSGSYEQYFGPGTRLTVT.